The rows below give T cell receptor beta chains drawn from one sample of a study of OX40 agonist ivuxolimab in advanced cancers. Assay used: immunoSEQ multiplex PCR; TCRdb lists only in-frame clones, some missing. The table lists 66,000 or so clones, about 85% of them singletons. Sequences were derived from CD4+ or CD8+ T cells sorted from blood, sampled in a trial of the OX40 agonist ivuxolimab. These TCRs come from an adult with an advanced solid tumor such as melanoma, head and neck, liver or kidney cancer. Both conserved end residues are part of each CDR3. A D gene is named only where the DNA matches it firmly. Clone size, where shown, is once, few, many, or a class for clones that have expanded.

J	length	D	V	size	CDR3	DNA
TRBJ1-4	14	-	TRBV28	-	CASLGQGDNEKLFF	TGTGCCAGCCTTGGGCAGGGCGATAATGAAAAACTGTTTTTT
TRBJ2-3	15	TRBD1	TRBV5-5	-	CASSRQGANPDTQYF	TGTGCCAGCAGCAGACAGGGGGCGAACCCAGATACGCAGTATTTT
TRBJ1-5	13	-	TRBV29-1	-	CSVRTGINQPQHF	TGCAGCGTTCGGACGGGAATCAATCAGCCCCAGCATTTT
TRBJ2-5	13	-	TRBV7-3	-	CASSLGSRETQYF	TGTGCCAGCAGCTTAGGGAGCAGGGAGACCCAGTACTTC
TRBJ2-5	15	TRBD2	TRBV7-3	-	CASSPGTSGRETQYF	TGTGCCAGCAGCCCCGGGACTAGCGGGAGAGAGACCCAGTACTTC
TRBJ2-5	15	-	TRBV19	-	CASSPQRTWGETQYF	TGTGCCAGTAGCCCCCAGCGAACGTGGGGAGAGACCCAGTACTTC
TRBJ2-7	14	TRBD1	TRBV5-1	-	CASSLVTGPHEQYF	TGCGCCAGCAGCTTGGTGACAGGGCCCCACGAGCAGTACTTC
TRBJ2-3	15	TRBD2	TRBV5-1	-	CASSLFGRDIDTQYF	TGCGCCAGCAGCTTGTTCGGGAGGGATATAGATACGCAGTATTTT
TRBJ2-7	14	TRBD2	TRBV6-5	-	CASSYGSGEYEQYF	TGTGCCAGCAGTTATGGTAGCGGGGAGTACGAGCAGTACTTC
TRBJ2-7	13	-	TRBV29-1	-	CSVKGRFSYEQYF	TGCAGCGTTAAGGGCAGGTTCTCCTACGAGCAGTACTTC
TRBJ2-5	16	TRBD2	TRBV6-5	-	CASSSDGLAGLETQYF	TGTGCCAGCAGTTCCGATGGCCTAGCGGGGTTGGAGACCCAGTACTTC
TRBJ1-2	14	-	TRBV18	-	CASSPLGDNYGYTF	TGTGCCAGCTCACCACTGGGAGACAACTATGGCTACACCTTC
TRBJ1-2	14	-	TRBV6-1	few	CASSEVRTSYGYTF	TGTGCCAGCAGTGAAGTACGGACAAGTTATGGCTACACCTTC
TRBJ2-3	13	-	TRBV5-5	once	CASSLEGRGTQYF	TGTGCCAGCAGCTTGGAAGGCCGGGGTACGCAGTATTTT
TRBJ2-5	16	TRBD1	TRBV6-5	-	CASSYSRTGRGETQYF	TGTGCCAGCAGTTACTCACGGACAGGAAGAGGAGAGACCCAGTACTTC
TRBJ1-1	15	-	TRBV27	few	CASWVRGQARFEAFF	TGTGCCAGTTGGGTTCGAGGCCAGGCAAGATTTGAAGCTTTCTTT
TRBJ2-1	18	-	TRBV5-1	-	CASSLEGLATSSYNEQFF	TGCGCCAGCAGCTTGGAGGGACTCGCGACTAGCTCCTACAATGAGCAGTTCTTC
TRBJ2-3	15	-	TRBV28	-	CASSLWGGGTDTQYF	TGTGCCAGCAGTTTATGGGGGGGAGGCACAGATACGCAGTATTTT
TRBJ2-5	13	-	TRBV4-1	-	CASRRVDQETQYF	TGCGCCAGCAGGAGGGTAGACCAAGAGACCCAGTACTTC
TRBJ2-1	17	-	TRBV19	-	CASSMPVRAARRGEQFF	TGTGCCAGTAGTATGCCCGTTAGGGCGGCTCGGCGGGGTGAGCAGTTCTTC
TRBJ2-7	15	-	TRBV27	once	CASSLEPRTLEAQYF	TGTGCCAGCAGCCTCGAGCCTCGGACCTTGGAGGCGCAGTACTTC
TRBJ1-4	11	-	TRBV20-1	-	CSAPDELKLFF	TGCAGTGCCCCCGACGAATTAAAACTGTTTTTT
TRBJ1-2	13	-	TRBV28	-	CASSLFGVNGYTF	TGTGCCAGCAGTTTGTTTGGGGTTAATGGCTACACCTTC
TRBJ1-5	18	TRBD1	TRBV2	-	CASSGENGTGYSNQPQHF	TGTGCCAGCAGTGGAGAGAACGGGACAGGTTATAGCAATCAGCCCCAGCATTTT
TRBJ2-7	15	TRBD1	TRBV5-8	-	CASSPWTGVSYEQYF	TGTGCCAGCAGCCCCTGGACAGGGGTGTCCTACGAGCAGTACTTC
TRBJ2-4	17	TRBD2	TRBV5-4	-	CASSPGLAGVAKNIQYF	TGTGCCAGCAGCCCGGGGCTAGCGGGGGTCGCCAAAAACATTCAGTACTTC
TRBJ2-7	13	-	TRBV29-1	-	CSVPRPYSYEQYF	TGCAGCGTTCCAAGGCCCTACTCCTACGAGCAGTACTTC
TRBJ1-5	13	TRBD1	TRBV19	few	CASGTGSYQPQHF	TGTGCCAGCGGGACAGGGTCTTATCAGCCCCAGCATTTT
TRBJ2-3	15	TRBD2	TRBV27	few	CASKDRGGHGDTQYF	TGTGCCAGCAAGGACCGGGGGGGCCATGGAGATACGCAGTATTTT
TRBJ2-7	13	TRBD1	TRBV6-5	-	CASSYLQGAEQYF	TGTGCCAGCAGTTACCTACAGGGGGCCGAGCAGTACTTC
TRBJ2-7	19	-	TRBV21-1	-	CASSPPRGPDPAGYHEQYF	TGTGCCAGCAGCCCCCCACGGGGCCCCGACCCAGCCGGGTACCACGAGCAGTACTTC
TRBJ2-3	14	TRBD1	TRBV4-2	-	CASSLDRATDTQYF	TGTGCCAGCAGCTTGGACAGGGCCACAGATACGCAGTATTTT
TRBJ2-4	14	-	TRBV9	-	CASSVEANKNIQYF	TGTGCCAGCAGCGTAGAGGCGAATAAAAACATTCAGTACTTC
TRBJ1-1	14	-	TRBV11-2	-	CASSLRQSNTEAFF	TGTGCCAGCAGCTTAAGACAGAGCAACACTGAAGCTTTCTTT
TRBJ2-1	16	TRBD2	TRBV30	-	CAWTRREAGGYNEQFF	TGTGCCTGGACCCGAAGGGAAGCGGGGGGTTACAATGAGCAGTTCTTC
TRBJ2-7	15	TRBD2	TRBV6-5	-	CASTMGLAGPYEQYF	TGTGCCAGCACCATGGGACTAGCGGGACCCTACGAGCAGTACTTC
TRBJ2-6	17	-	TRBV5-1	-	CASSFPLSLSGANVLTF	TGCGCCAGCAGCTTCCCCCTTTCCCTTTCTGGGGCCAACGTCCTGACTTTC
TRBJ2-4	13	TRBD2	TRBV11-2	-	CASKAGGSRIQYF	TGTGCCAGCAAAGCGGGGGGCTCAAGAATTCAGTACTTC
TRBJ1-5	14	TRBD1	TRBV4-3	-	CASSRGQGDQPQHF	TGCGCCAGCAGTCGCGGACAGGGGGATCAGCCCCAGCATTTT
TRBJ2-5	14	TRBD1	TRBV27	-	CASKQGQGTGTQYF	TGTGCCAGCAAACAGGGACAGGGTACCGGGACCCAGTACTTC
TRBJ1-2	14	-	TRBV7-3	-	CASSLDWTDYGYTF	TGTGCCAGCAGCTTAGATTGGACAGACTATGGCTACACCTTC
TRBJ2-7	15	-	TRBV18	-	CASSPPGGTVYEQYF	TGTGCCAGCTCACCACCGGGGGGCACGGTCTACGAGCAGTACTTC
TRBJ1-1	13	-	TRBV27	-	CASSPPGFRIAFF	TGTGCCAGCAGTCCCCCGGGGTTCAGGATCGCTTTCTTT
TRBJ2-5	15	-	TRBV11-2	-	CASSPQRGNQETQYF	TGTGCCAGCAGCCCCCAGCGTGGGAACCAAGAGACCCAGTACTTC
TRBJ2-5	17	TRBD2	TRBV28	-	CASSSSGTRRGQETQYF	TGTGCCAGCAGTTCCTCCGGGACTAGACGGGGCCAAGAGACCCAGTACTTC
TRBJ2-1	16	-	TRBV4-3	once	CASSQGVLQRGNEQFF	TGCGCCAGCAGCCAAGGGGTTTTACAGAGGGGCAATGAGCAGTTCTTC
TRBJ2-7	13	TRBD1	TRBV6-6	once	CASSLDRPYEQYF	TGTGCCAGCAGTTTGGACAGGCCCTACGAGCAGTACTTC
TRBJ1-5	14	-	TRBV6-6	-	CASRKSGENQPQHF	TGTGCCAGCAGGAAATCAGGGGAAAATCAGCCCCAGCATTTT
TRBJ2-1	15	TRBD1	TRBV12-5	-	CASGLWTGVNNEQFF	TGTGCTAGTGGTTTATGGACAGGGGTAAACAATGAGCAGTTCTTC
TRBJ2-1	16	-	TRBV19	-	CASSIMGVGRYNEQFF	TGTGCCAGTAGTATCATGGGGGTGGGACGATACAATGAGCAGTTCTTC
TRBJ1-1	16	-	TRBV30	once	CAWRGEQGRANTEAFF	TGTGCCTGGAGGGGGGAGCAGGGGCGCGCGAACACTGAAGCTTTCTTT
TRBJ1-3	16	TRBD1	TRBV6-1	-	CASSEARDRRVHTIYF	TGTGCCAGCAGTGAAGCCCGGGACAGAAGGGTTCACACCATATATTTT
TRBJ1-5	14	-	TRBV30	few	CAWSAGPLNQPQHF	TGTGCCTGGAGTGCTGGACCGCTAAATCAGCCCCAGCATTTT
TRBJ2-7	16	TRBD2	TRBV7-3	-	CASSRSGASGIYEQYF	TGTGCCAGCAGCCGCTCCGGGGCTAGCGGGATATACGAGCAGTACTTC
TRBJ2-6	15	TRBD2	TRBV9	few	CASSARTSGLSVLTF	TGTGCCAGCAGCGCGCGGACTAGCGGATTGAGCGTCCTGACTTTC
TRBJ2-1	14	TRBD2	TRBV30	-	CAWTRTSGGYEQFF	TGTGCCTGGACCCGGACTAGCGGGGGCTATGAGCAGTTCTTC
TRBJ1-1	14	TRBD1	TRBV19	-	CASKSGQGSTEAFF	TGTGCCAGTAAATCAGGACAGGGATCAACTGAAGCTTTCTTT